Listed here are 15 T cell receptor beta chains from one sample, sequenced in a study of vaccination and CD4 T cells after COVID-19. Sequence data for DNA of cultured CD4+ T cells were generated by the Oncomine TCR Beta short-read assay. TCRdb recomputed calls from the PCR reads with MiXCR, one row per CDR3 protein. The repertoire has more than 12,000 distinct CDR3 sequences, 30% of them found once; the top ten carry roughly 16%. Treatment reported: approximately 10-day PBMC culture with coronavirus spike peptide pools or control peptides (ViraFEST assay). These TCRs' antigens remain unknown. Sequencing used cultured CD4+ T cells from blood. The receptors shown here come from a human donor with COVID-19.

The chain combines TRBV4-3 with TRBJ2-3; possible D gene TRBD2, 6 bases. Trimming removed 1 base at V and 0 bases at J, with 11 bases between. CDR1 and CDR2 (germline): LGHNA, YSLEER. The CDR3 totals 16 residues. CDR3 loop: CASSQGGELSTDTQYF. The CDR3 DNA is TGCGCCAGCAGCCAAGGGGGGGAGCTGAGCACAGATACGCAGTATTTT.

V gene TRBV7-3 combines with J gene TRBJ2-3, with D maybe TRBD2 (5 bases). This CDR3 is built from 17 residues. Trimming took off 2 bases at V and 2 bases at J, with 17 bases between the two ends. Per the germline V gene, CDR1 is SGHTA and CDR2 is FQGTGA. CDR3 nucleotide sequence: TGTGCCAGCAGCTTATTATCCCGGGGTAGAGACACAGATACGCAGTATTTT. Residues: CASSLLSRGRDTDTQYF.

The CDR3 here is CSVPGQGNTGELFF. The CDR3 DNA reads as TGCAGTGTCCCGGGACAGGGGAACACCGGGGAGCTGTTTTTT. The chain combines TRBV20-1 with TRBJ2-2; 9 bases are a match to TRBD1. This CDR3 contains 14 residues. With V trimmed by 7 bases and J by 1 base, 4 bases remained unmatched. The germline V gene encodes CDR1 DFQATT and CDR2 SNEGSKA (reference sequence).

This chain links TRBV11-2 with TRBJ1-1; D gene uncertain. Germline V gene data show CDR1 as SGHAT and CDR2 as FQNNGV. Trimming pared 5 bases from V and 6 bases from J, leaving 16 bases between. The CDR3 length is 14 residues. The CDR3, as DNA: TGTGCCAGCAGCCGACCGTCGGGAGTCCCTGAAGCTTTCTTT. This translates into CASSRPSGVPEAFF.

This clonotype was counted only a few times. The V gene is TRBV18, the J gene TRBJ2-5; 8 nucleotides match TRBD1. CDR1 KGHSH and CDR2 LQKENI come from the germline V gene. The CDR3 runs 16 residues. Losses at the gene ends were 1 base for V and 5 bases for J; bases not matched to a gene: 9. CDR3 region: CASSPRVAGGKETQYF. The CDR3 DNA reads as TGTGCCAGCTCACCACGAGTAGCAGGGGGCAAGGAGACCCAGTACTTC. The variable domain in full, completed from reference TRBV18 and TRBJ2-5, reads NAGVMQNPRHLVRRRGQEARLRCSPMKGHSHVYWYRQLPEEGLKFMVYLQKENIIDESGMPKERFSAEFPKEGPSILRIQQVVRGDSAAYFCASSPRVAGGKETQYFGPGTRLLVL.

The chain recombines TRBV6-1 with TRBJ1-1, with D perhaps matching TRBD1 (5 bases). The V and J ends lost 6 bases and 1 base respectively, with 15 bases between them. In germline, CDR1 is MNHNS, CDR2 SASEGT. There are 15 residues in the CDR3. CDR3 sequence: CASRLSRTPNTEAFF. The CDR3 bases are TGTGCCAGCAGACTCTCCCGGACACCGAACACTGAAGCTTTCTTT.

This chain joins TRBV5-1 and TRBJ1-4; no clear D gene. Germline V gene data show CDR1 as SGHRS and CDR2 as YFSETQ. V was trimmed by 3 bases and J by 4 bases, leaving 7 bases between them. This CDR3 is built from 13 residues. The CDR3 loop reads CASSSFDNEKLFF. As DNA, the CDR3 is TGCGCCAGCAGCTCCTTCGATAATGAAAAACTGTTTTTT.

The chain has TRBV6-2 or TRBV6-3 and TRBJ2-2; 12 nucleotides agree with TRBD2. Losses at the gene ends were 5 bases for V and 8 bases for J; bases not matched to a gene: 9. From germline, CDR1 is MNHEY and CDR2 SVGEGT. The CDR3 totals 16 residues. This chain's CDR3 is CASSPRLAGGPGELFF. As DNA, the CDR3 is TGTGCCAGCAGTCCTCGCCTAGCGGGGGGGCCGGGGGAGCTGTTTTTT.

This rearrangement joins TRBV5-4 to TRBJ2-7; 13 nucleotides match TRBD2. Germline CDR1 reads SGHNT; CDR2 reads YYREEE (reference sequence). V shed 4 bases and J 7 bases; nucleotides not matched to a gene: 8. This CDR3 contains 15 residues. The CDR3 coding sequence is TGTGCCAGCAGCCCGAGGACTAGCGGGGGCGGGGAGCAGTACTTC. Its protein is CASSPRTSGGGEQYF.

The J gene is TRBJ1-1, the V gene TRBV7-2, with a weak D call TRBD1 (6 bases). Germline V gene data show CDR1 as SGHTA and CDR2 as FQGNSA. There are 16 residues in the CDR3. V was trimmed by 1 base and J by 1 base, leaving 13 bases between them. The CDR3 DNA reads as TGTGCCAGCAGCTTAGTCTGGGGGCGTCAGAACACTGAAGCTTTCTTT. This sequence encodes CASSLVWGRQNTEAFF. The full variable domain, rest sourced from reference TRBV7-2 and TRBJ1-1, is GAGVSQSPSNKVTEKGKDVELRCDPISGHTALYWYRQSLGQGLEFLIYFQGNSAPDKSGLPSDRFSAERTGGSVSTLTIQRTQQEDSAVYLCASSLVWGRQNTEAFFGQGTRLTVV.

The chain uses TRBV7-3 and TRBJ2-1; TRBD2 matches at 13 bases. The CDR3 totals 14 residues. The junction had 1 base not matched to a gene; V was cut back by 6 bases and J by 5 bases. The germline gives CDR1 SGHTA, CDR2 FQGTGA. This chain's CDR3 is CASSTSGGDNEQFF. CDR3 coding DNA: TGTGCCAGCAGTACTAGCGGGGGGGACAATGAGCAGTTCTTC.

The chain links TRBV20-1 to TRBJ1-1, with D hard to call. The germline gives CDR1 DFQATT, CDR2 SNEGSKA (reference sequence). V was cut by 8 bases and J by 0 bases, with 7 bases left in between. The length of the CDR3 is 11 residues. The CDR3 loop reads CSRTLNTEAFF. CDR3 nucleotides: TGCAGTAGAACATTGAACACTGAAGCTTTCTTT.

The V call is TRBV4-2, the J call TRBJ1-5; D call uncertain. V gave up 2 bases and J gave up 7 bases, with 9 bases separating them. This CDR3 has 13 amino acids. Germline V gives CDR1 LGHNA, CDR2 YNFKEQ. The CDR3 nucleotides are TGTGCCAGCAGCCAACCGTTGGAACAGCCCCAGCATTTT. Translated, it gives CASSQPLEQPQHF.

This clonotype was detected only a few times. CDR3 coding DNA: TGTGCCAGCAGCTTATATAGGGGCGCCGGGGAGCTGTTTTTT. Protein: CASSLYRGAGELFF. V usage is TRBV11-3 and J usage is TRBJ2-2; D perhaps matches TRBD1 (5 bases). Trimming shortened V by 2 bases and J by 6 bases, and 10 bases separated the two germline ends. This CDR3 is 14 amino acids long. The germline V gene encodes CDR1 SGHNT and CDR2 YENEEA. The full variable domain, completed using reference TRBV11-3 and TRBJ2-2, is EAGVVQSPRYKIIEKKQPVAFWCNPISGHNTLYWYLQNLGQGPELLIRYENEEAVDDSQLPKDRFSAERLKGVDSTLKIQPAELGDSAVYLCASSLYRGAGELFFGEGSRLTVL.

The V and J genes are TRBV11-3 and TRBJ2-6; D unclear. Trimming shortened V by 1 base and J by 0 bases, and 10 bases separated the two germline ends. CDR1 SGHNT and CDR2 YENEEA come from the germline V gene. This CDR3 is built from 17 residues. The DNA for the CDR3 is TGTGCCAGCAGCTTAGGTAGGCAGCTCTCTGGGGCCAACGTCCTGACTTTC. Residues: CASSLGRQLSGANVLTF.